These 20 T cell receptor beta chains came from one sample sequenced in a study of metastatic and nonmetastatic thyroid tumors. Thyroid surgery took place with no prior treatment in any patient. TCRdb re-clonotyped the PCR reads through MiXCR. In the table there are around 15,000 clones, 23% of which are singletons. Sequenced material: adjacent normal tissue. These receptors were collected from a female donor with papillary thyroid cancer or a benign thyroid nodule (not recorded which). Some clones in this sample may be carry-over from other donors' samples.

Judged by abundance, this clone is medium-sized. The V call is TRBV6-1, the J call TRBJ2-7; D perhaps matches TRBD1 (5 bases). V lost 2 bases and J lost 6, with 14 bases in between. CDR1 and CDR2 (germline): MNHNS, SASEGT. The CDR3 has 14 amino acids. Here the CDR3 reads CASSETRQRGEQYF. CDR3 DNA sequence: TGTGCCAGCAGTGAAACACGGCAAAGGGGCGAGCAGTACTTC.

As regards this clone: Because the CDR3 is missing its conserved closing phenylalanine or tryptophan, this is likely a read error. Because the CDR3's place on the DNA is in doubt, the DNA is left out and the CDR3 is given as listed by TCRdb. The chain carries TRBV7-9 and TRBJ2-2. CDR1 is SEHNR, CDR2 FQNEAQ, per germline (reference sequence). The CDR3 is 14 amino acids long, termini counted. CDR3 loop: CASSFSANTGELVS.

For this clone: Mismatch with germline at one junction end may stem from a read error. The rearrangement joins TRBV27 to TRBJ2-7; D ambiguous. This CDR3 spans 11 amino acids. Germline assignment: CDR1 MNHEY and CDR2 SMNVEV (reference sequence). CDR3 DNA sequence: TGTGCCAGCAGTATTAGGGTCGAGCAGTGCTTC. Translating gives CASSIRVEQCF.

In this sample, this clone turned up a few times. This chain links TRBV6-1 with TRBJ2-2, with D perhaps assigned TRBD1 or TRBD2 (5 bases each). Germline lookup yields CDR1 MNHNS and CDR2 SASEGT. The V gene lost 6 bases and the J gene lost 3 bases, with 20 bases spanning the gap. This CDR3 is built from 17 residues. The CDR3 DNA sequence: TGTGCCAGCAGATTAAGCCGGGACGGAAGAGACACCGGGGAGCTGTTTTTT. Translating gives CASRLSRDGRDTGELFF.

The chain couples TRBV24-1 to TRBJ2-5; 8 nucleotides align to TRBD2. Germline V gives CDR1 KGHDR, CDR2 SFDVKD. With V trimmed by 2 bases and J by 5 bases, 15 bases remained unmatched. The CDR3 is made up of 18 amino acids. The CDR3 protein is CATSDWGPGLGVFETQYF. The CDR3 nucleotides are TGTGCCACCAGTGATTGGGGGCCGGGACTAGGGGTATTTGAGACCCAGTACTTC.

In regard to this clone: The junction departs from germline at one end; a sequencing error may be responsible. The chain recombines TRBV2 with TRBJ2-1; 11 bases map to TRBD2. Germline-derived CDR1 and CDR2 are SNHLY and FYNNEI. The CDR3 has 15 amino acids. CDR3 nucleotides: TGTTCCAGCAGTACTAGCGGGAGTGCGATCAATGAGCAGTTCTTC. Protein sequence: CSSSTSGSAINEQFF. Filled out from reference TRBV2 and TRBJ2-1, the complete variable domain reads EPEVTQTPSHQVTQMGQEVILRCVPISNHLYFYWYRQILGQKVEFLVSFYNNEISEKSEIFDDQFSVERPDGSNFTLKIRSTKLEDSAMYFCSSSTSGSAINEQFFGPGTRLTVL.

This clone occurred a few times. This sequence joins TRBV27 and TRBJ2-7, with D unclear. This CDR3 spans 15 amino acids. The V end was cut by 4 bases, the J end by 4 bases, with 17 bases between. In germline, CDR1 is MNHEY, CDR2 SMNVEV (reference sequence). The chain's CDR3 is CASSSAAAKAYEQYF. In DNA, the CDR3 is TGTGCCAGCAGTTCCGCAGCAGCGAAAGCGTACGAGCAGTACTTC.

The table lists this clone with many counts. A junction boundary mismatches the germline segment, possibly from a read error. The CDR3 DNA sequence: TGTGCCTGCAGCCGTATTAGGACAGGGGGCAATTTGAACACTGAAGCTTTCTTT. It encodes CACSRIRTGGNLNTEAFF. The chain uses TRBV7-8 and TRBJ1-1, with 11 bases fitting TRBD1. The CDR3 totals 18 residues. Germline CDR1 SGHVS, CDR2 FQNEAQ. Full variable domain (outside the CDR3, taken from reference TRBV7-8 and TRBJ1-1): GAGVSQSPRYKVAKRGQDVALRCDPISGHVSLFWYQQALGQGPEFLTYFQNEAQLDKSGLPSDRFFAERPEGSVSTLKIQRTQQEDSAVYLCACSRIRTGGNLNTEAFFGQGTRLTVV.

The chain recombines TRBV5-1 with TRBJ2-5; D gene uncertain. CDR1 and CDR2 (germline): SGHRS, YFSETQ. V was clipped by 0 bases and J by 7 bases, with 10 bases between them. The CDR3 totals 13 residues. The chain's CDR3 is CASSLGQRGTQYF. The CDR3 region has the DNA TGCGCCAGCAGCTTGGGGCAGCGCGGGACCCAGTACTTC.

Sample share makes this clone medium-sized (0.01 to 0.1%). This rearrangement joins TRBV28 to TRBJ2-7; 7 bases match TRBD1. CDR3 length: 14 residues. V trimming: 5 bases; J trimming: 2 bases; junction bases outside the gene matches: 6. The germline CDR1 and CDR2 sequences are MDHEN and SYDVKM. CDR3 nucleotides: TGTGCCAGCAGTATTTACAGGGGTCCCTACGAGCAGTACTTC. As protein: CASSIYRGPYEQYF.

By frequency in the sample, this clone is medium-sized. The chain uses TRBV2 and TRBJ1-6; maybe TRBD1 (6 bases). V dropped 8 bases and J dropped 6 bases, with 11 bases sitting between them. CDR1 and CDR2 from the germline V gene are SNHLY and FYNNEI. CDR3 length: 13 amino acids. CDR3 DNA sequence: TGTGCCAGCGGAGGGGGTCGTAATTCACCCCTCCACTTT. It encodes CASGGGRNSPLHF.

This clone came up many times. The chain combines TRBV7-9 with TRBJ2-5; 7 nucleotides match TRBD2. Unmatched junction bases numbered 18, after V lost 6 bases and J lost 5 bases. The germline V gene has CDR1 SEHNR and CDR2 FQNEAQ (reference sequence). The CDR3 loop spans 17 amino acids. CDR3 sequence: CASSLVRAGLGVETQYF. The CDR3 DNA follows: TGTGCCAGCAGTCTAGTGAGAGCGGGACTTGGAGTGGAGACCCAGTACTTC.

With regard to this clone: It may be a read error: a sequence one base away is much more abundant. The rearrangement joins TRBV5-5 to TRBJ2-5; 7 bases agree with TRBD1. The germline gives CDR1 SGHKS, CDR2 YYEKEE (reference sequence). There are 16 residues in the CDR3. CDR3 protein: CASRKTGLDPQGTQYF. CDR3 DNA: TGTGCCAGCAGAAAGACAGGGTTAGACCCTCAAGGGACCCAGTACTTC.

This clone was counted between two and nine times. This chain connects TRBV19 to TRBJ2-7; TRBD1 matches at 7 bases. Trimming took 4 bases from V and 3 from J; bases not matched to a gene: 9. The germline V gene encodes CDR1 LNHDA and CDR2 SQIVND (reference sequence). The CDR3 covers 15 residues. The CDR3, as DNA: TGTGCCAGTAGTACAACAGGGGCCCTCTTCTACGAGCAGTACTTC. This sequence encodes CASSTTGALFYEQYF. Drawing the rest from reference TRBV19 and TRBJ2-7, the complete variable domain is DGGITQSPKYLFRKEGQNVTLSCEQNLNHDAMYWYRQDPGQGLRLIYYSQIVNDFQKGDIAEGYSVSREKKESFPLTVTSAQKNPTAFYLCASSTTGALFYEQYFGPGTRLTVT.

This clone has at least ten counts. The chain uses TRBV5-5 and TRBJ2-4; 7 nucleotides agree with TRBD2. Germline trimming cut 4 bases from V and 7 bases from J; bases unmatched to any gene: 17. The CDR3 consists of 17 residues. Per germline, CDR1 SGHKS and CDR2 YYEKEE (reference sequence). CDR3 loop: CASSEWAWGGKGNIQYF. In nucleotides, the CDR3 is TGTGCCAGCAGCGAATGGGCGTGGGGGGGGAAAGGGAACATTCAGTACTTC. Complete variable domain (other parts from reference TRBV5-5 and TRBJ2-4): DAGVTQSPTHLIKTRGQQVTLRCSPISGHKSVSWYQQVLGQGPQFIFQYYEKEERGRGNFPDRFSARQFPNYSSELNVNALLLGDSALYLCASSEWAWGGKGNIQYFGAGTRLSVL.

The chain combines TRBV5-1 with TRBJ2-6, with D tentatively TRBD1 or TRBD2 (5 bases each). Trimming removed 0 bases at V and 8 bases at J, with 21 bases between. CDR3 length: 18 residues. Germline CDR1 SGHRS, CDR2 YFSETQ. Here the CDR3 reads CASSLDPREISWSNVLTF. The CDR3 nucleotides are TGCGCCAGCAGCTTGGATCCCAGGGAGATATCTTGGTCCAACGTCCTGACTTTC.

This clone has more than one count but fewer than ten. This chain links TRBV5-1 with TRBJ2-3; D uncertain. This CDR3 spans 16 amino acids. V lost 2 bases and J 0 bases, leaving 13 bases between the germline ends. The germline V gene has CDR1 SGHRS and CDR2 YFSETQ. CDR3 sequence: CASSLRYPDSTDTQYF. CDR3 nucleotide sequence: TGCGCCAGCAGCTTACGTTACCCGGACAGCACAGATACGCAGTATTTT.

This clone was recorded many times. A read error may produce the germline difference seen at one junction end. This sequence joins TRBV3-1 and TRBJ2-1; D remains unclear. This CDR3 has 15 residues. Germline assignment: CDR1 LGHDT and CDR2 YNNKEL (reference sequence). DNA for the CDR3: TGTGCCAGCAGCCAACCCTACCGCTCCTCCAATGAGCAGTTCTTC. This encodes CASSQPYRSSNEQFF.

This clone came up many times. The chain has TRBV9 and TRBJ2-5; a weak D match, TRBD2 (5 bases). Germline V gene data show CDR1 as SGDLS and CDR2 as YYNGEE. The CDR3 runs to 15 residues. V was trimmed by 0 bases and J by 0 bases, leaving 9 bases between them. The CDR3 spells CASSVATGYQETQYF. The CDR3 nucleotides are TGTGCCAGCAGCGTAGCTACGGGGTACCAAGAGACCCAGTACTTC. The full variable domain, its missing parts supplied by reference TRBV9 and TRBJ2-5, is DSGVTQTPKHLITATGQRVTLRCSPRSGDLSVYWYQQSLDQGLQFLIQYYNGEERAKGNILERFSAQQFPDLHSELNLSSLELGDSALYFCASSVATGYQETQYFGPGTRLLVL.

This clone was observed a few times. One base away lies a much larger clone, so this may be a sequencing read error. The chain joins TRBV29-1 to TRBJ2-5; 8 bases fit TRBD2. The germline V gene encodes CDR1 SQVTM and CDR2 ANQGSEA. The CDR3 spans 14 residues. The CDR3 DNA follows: TGCGGCGTTGTCGGCGGGAGGCCCGGGGAGACCCAGTACTTC. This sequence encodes CGVVGGRPGETQYF.